This T cell receptor (beta chain) is drawn from a study of CD8 T cells in Susac syndrome (dated by TCRdb to between 2018 and 2020). Broadly, across the study: Repertoire sequencing was used to test whether CD8+ T cell activation and differentiation in Susac syndrome was antigen driven. The study compared CD8+ T cell repertoire clonality among roughly 12 healthy donors, about 14 Susac syndrome patients and approximately 16 multiple sclerosis patients. The paper's findings and limits, for the study overall: The number of individuals in the TCR sequencing and HLA analysis was acknowledged as relatively small.

As to this clonotype: The target of this receptor is not known. Base-call qualities are not available, and no considerably larger clone is one nucleotide away.

High-throughput TCR beta sequencing profiled peripheral blood CD8+ and CD4+ T cells from healthy donors, Susac syndrome patients and multiple sclerosis patients. Multiple sclerosis controls were treatment-naive patients with stable or active relapsing-remitting disease fulfilling revised McDonald criteria. Bulk CD8+ and CD4+ T cells were purified by magnetic negative isolation, whereas CD8+ TEMRA cells were enriched by FACS. Blood was collected in EDTA tubes and processed within 24 hours, with PBMCs isolated through density gradient centrifugation. PBMCs destined for TCR sequencing were cryopreserved in liquid nitrogen and later thawed in a 37 °C water bath. The sorted or isolated CD4+, CD8+ and CD8+ TEMRA cells reached a purity of at least 90%. RNA was extracted using the RNeasy kit, and roughly 0.5 to 1 ug of the RNA was reverse transcribed with random hexamers. The immunoSEQ multiplex PCR assay, which covers 54 Vbeta and 13 Jbeta segments, was used to amplify TCR beta CDR3 regions. PCR amplification bias was corrected by using a synthetic template baseline for primer optimization and computational correction. The paper's data handling went like this. Only productive sequences were kept, with reads annotated to V, D and J genes according to IMGT and analyzed in immunoSEQ Analyzer. To calculate clonality, Shannon entropy was normalized by log2 of the number of productive unique sequences and then subtracted from one. Public and private clones were assessed among the 100 most prevalent clones of each patient and control. Clones were defined as Susac-specific when absent from the healthy and MS cohorts, from 1052 published viral clones and from other ImmuneACCESS disease sequences. TCRdb applied fastp at Q25 and MiXCR to the public reads, then kept only in-frame beta chains. When rows share a CDR3 protein, they turn into one entry using the most common DNA and genes. It is TCRdb's table, rather than the study itself, that gives the V and J calls and clone size. This sample has roughly 150,000 distinct CDR3 sequences in its table, and 95% of those were observed once. The biggest ten clones account for 0.14% to 0.15% of the sample.

CDR1 is given as SGHNT and CDR2 as YYREEE, both from the germline V gene (reference sequence). The CDR3 starts with the cysteine, ends with the phenylalanine, and has 17 residues. The read is trimmed to its CDR3 DNA, 51 bases read in frame from base 1. Trimming takes 4 bases from V and 0 bases from J, and the germline ends sit 17 bases apart. The sequenced sample was CD8+ T cells from PBMCs. This receptor was obtained from a human donor with multiple sclerosis. The chain couples TRBV5-4 to TRBJ2-4; the D gene could be either TRBD1 or TRBD2, each agreeing at 5 bases. The sequence in DNA is TGTGCCAGCAGCCCGAAGGGGACGGCCTTAGCCAAAAACATTCAGTACTTC. Its protein is CASSPKGTALAKNIQYF.